This T cell receptor (beta chain) appears in the sequencing data of a study of blood T cell repertoires in COVID-19. On the study more broadly: Samples came from the United States, Italy and Spain, spanning acute and convalescent COVID-19. From T cells, B-cell-depleted T cells, or PBMCs came the material, which was cDNA or gDNA.

How the authors handled the data: Estimation of nucleated cell counts was performed using reference gene primer amplification. TCRdb keeps only in-frame clones here, not all; method: immunoSEQ multiplex PCR. V and J calls and clone size are given by that table; D and trimming were obtained from the DNA. The sample has roughly 130,000 clones, about 80% seen once. J lost 4 bases, V lost 5 bases, and 15 bases had no gene match. Germline loops: CDR1 SNHLY, CDR2 FYNNEI. The CDR3 sequence is 17 residues long. The TCR comes from a man in his 60s with acute or convalescent COVID-19. The sequencing sample was made of peripheral blood. This rearrangement joins TRBV2 to TRBJ2-5; 8 positions match TRBD2. CDR3 coding DNA: TGTGCCAGCAGTATCACCCGACTAGCGACCGTGGGAGAGACCCAGTACTTC. It translates to CASSITRLATVGETQYF.